This TCR beta chain was sequenced in a study of T cells in Graves' hyperthyroidism and ophthalmopathy. Study outcomes and limitations: Progression to ophthalmopathy was predicted a median of roughly 6.6 months early.

Hyperthyroidism, newly diagnosed and lasting under 2 months, affected patients aged 18 to 65. The study based diagnoses on clinical symptoms, serum thyroxine and TRAb, thyroid ultrasound and orbital computed tomography. This clonotype has a handful of counts. The antigen is not known. Germline is not matched at one junction end, which may reflect a read error. The source material, RNA transcripts, was used to amplify TCR beta CDR3 regions. HTBI primers were the set used in a first-round RT-PCR of the TCR CDR3. TCRdb re-derived calls from the multiplex PCR reads in MiXCR, one entry per CDR3 protein. Of around 600,000 distinct CDR3 sequences in the sample, 15% to 17% are singletons; the top ten hold about 7%. Germline CDR1 is KGHSH and CDR2 is LQKENI. This CDR3 has 14 amino acids.

The sequence was obtained from a woman in her twenties or thirties with Graves' hyperthyroidism. The chain joins TRBV18 to TRBJ2-7; 9 bases fit TRBD1. The sample taken for sequencing was blood. The CDR3 loop reads CASPPDRGYVEQYF. The CDR3 DNA is TGTGCCAGCCCACCTGACAGGGGGTATGTCGAGCAGTACTTC.